The 9 T cell receptor beta chains below all came from one sample that was sequenced in a study of cytomegalovirus exposure and HLA in healthy donors. 60 Vbeta and 13 Jbeta primers were used in PCR. Clones were sequenced by immunoSEQ multiplex PCR, and TCRdb holds only the in-frame ones, with some missing. The repertoire holds 150,000 to 200,000 clones, with 60% to 80% as singletons. The sequencing sample was made of PBMCs. The receptors stem from a man younger than 35 in good health and CMV-seropositive.

This clone is a singleton in its sample. This chain links TRBV29-1 with TRBJ2-2; TRBD2 agrees at 7 bases. The V and J ends lost 8 bases and 6 bases, in that order; junction bases with no gene match: 12. From germline, CDR1 is SQVTM and CDR2 ANQGSEA. This CDR3 has 14 residues. The DNA for the CDR3 is TGCAGCTTGAAGGATTACGCGGGAGCCGGGGAGCTGTTTTTT. Translation gives CSLKDYAGAGELFF.

The chain recombines TRBV5-4 with TRBJ2-5; D unresolved. This CDR3 has 12 residues. V gave up 4 bases and J gave up 5 bases, with 9 bases separating them. The V gene's germline CDR1 is SGHNT and CDR2 YYREEE (reference sequence). CDR3 residues: CASSPEAETQYF. CDR3 nucleotide sequence: TGTGCCAGCAGCCCGGAAGCGGAGACCCAGTACTTC.

The chain recombines TRBV19 with TRBJ1-1, with TRBD1 identical over 7 bases. The germline CDR1 and CDR2 sequences are LNHDA and SQIVND (reference sequence). The CDR3 extends over 15 amino acids. The J segment lost 3 bases and the V segment lost 0 bases, leaving 4 bases of the junction unmatched. CDR3 in amino acids: CASSIDTTGHTEAFF. The CDR3, as DNA: TGTGCCAGTAGTATAGATACGACAGGGCACACTGAAGCTTTCTTT.

A few counts support this clone. The rearrangement joins TRBV5-1 to TRBJ2-1; D might be TRBD2 (5 bases). The germline V gene has CDR1 SGHRS and CDR2 YFSETQ. Between the trimmed V and J ends, which lost 0 bases and 8 bases, there was a span of 12 bases. CDR3 size: 14 residues. The CDR3 nucleotides read TGCGCCAGCAGCTTGGGGGCGGGCCGCCATGAGCAGTTCTTC. The encoded protein is CASSLGAGRHEQFF. Using reference TRBV5-1 and TRBJ2-1 for the parts outside the CDR3, the full variable domain is KAGVTQTPRYLIKTRGQQVTLSCSPISGHRSVSWYQQTPGQGLQFLFEYFSETQRNKGNFPGRFSGRQFSNSRSEMNVSTLELGDSALYLCASSLGAGRHEQFFGPGTRLTVL.

This clone was detected a few times. CDR3 nucleotide sequence: TGTGCCAGCAGTACGGGCCCGGGAGGCCATTCGGGAGATACGCAGTATTTT. Its protein is CASSTGPGGHSGDTQYF. The chain links TRBV28 to TRBJ2-3, with TRBD2 matching over 7 bases. V shed 5 bases and J 5 bases; nucleotides not matched to a gene: 16. Germline loops: CDR1 MDHEN, CDR2 SYDVKM. The CDR3 has 17 residues.

The chain carries TRBV10-3 and TRBJ2-5; 9 nucleotides agree with TRBD2. Losses at the gene ends were 4 bases for V and 5 bases for J; bases not matched to a gene: 11. Germline V gene lookup returns CDR1 ENHRY and CDR2 SYGVKD. The CDR3 sequence is 16 residues long. The CDR3 region has the DNA TGTGCCATCAGTGGTTCCAGGAGCGGGGGGCAGGAGACCCAGTACTTC. This gives the protein CAISGSRSGGQETQYF.

The table lists this clone with a few counts. The rearrangement links TRBV13 to TRBJ1-6; 7 bases agree with TRBD1. The CDR3 is 14 amino acids. CDR1 is PRHDT and CDR2 is FYEKMQ in the germline V gene (reference sequence). With V trimmed by 5 bases and J by 7 bases, 5 bases remained unmatched. This CDR3 reads CASSPGTANSPLHF. CDR3 bases: TGTGCCAGCAGCCCGGGGACAGCAAATTCACCCCTCCACTTT.

The CDR3 nucleotides read TGTGCCAGCAGCTTAACTTCTAGCGGGGCCTACAATGAGCAGTTCTTC. It yields the protein CASSLTSSGAYNEQFF. The chain uses TRBV7-3 and TRBJ2-1, with 9 bases fitting TRBD2. V dropped 0 bases and J dropped 2; count of bases not matched to a gene: 2. The CDR3 is 16 amino acids. The germline gives CDR1 SGHTA, CDR2 FQGTGA.

The CDR3 loop reads CASSPPAGLTFF. For the CDR3, the DNA is TGTGCCAGCAGTCCCCCAGCGGGTTTGACTTTCTTT. This chain uses TRBV7-9 with TRBJ1-1; D gene uncertain. This CDR3 region has 12 residues. CDR1 and CDR2 (germline): SEHNR, FQNEAQ (reference sequence). Trimming removed 6 bases from V and 12 bases from J, with 17 bases in between.